This T cell receptor (beta chain) comes out of a study of CD8+ T cells in alopecia areata. Study findings and constraints: Lesional scalp, especially alopecia totalis/universalis, showed higher clonality than normal scalp. Alphabeta T cells residing in normal skin are also sequenced in scalp samples. Researchers reported that TCR sharing among patients proved less clear than in mice, possibly HLA-linked.

RNA was isolated and reverse transcribed to cDNA, the sequencing template. The assay was immunoSEQ multiplex PCR, and TCRdb's table has in-frame clones only and misses some. Here the sample spans 150,000 to 200,000 clones, 55% to 65% being singletons. CD4+ and CD8+ T cells were sorted from PBMCs stained for CD3, CD4 and CD8. Germline CDR1 MNHNY, CDR2 SVGAGI (reference sequence). The length of the CDR3 is 13 residues. The germline V and J ends were trimmed by 2 bases and 5 bases, with 9 bases remaining between them. About this clone itself: The antigen remains unidentified.

The rearrangement links TRBV6-6 to TRBJ1-1; the D is unclear. The sequenced sample was CD4+ T cells sorted from blood. This clonotype was obtained from a human donor in good health. CDR3 in amino acids: CASSYVRLTEAFF. CDR3 DNA: TGTGCCAGCAGTTACGTCAGGCTTACTGAAGCTTTCTTT.